Listed below are T cell receptor beta chains from one sample, sequenced in a study of identical twins. TCRdb re-analysed the 5' RACE reads in MiXCR, keeping a single row per CDR3 protein. Here the sample spans some 1,600,000 distinct CDR3 sequences, 32% being singletons. The material sequenced was cord blood. These receptors were collected from a newborn girl in good health. The CDR3 runs from the conserved cysteine through the conserved F or W. Each record gives: clone size, D gene, J gene, V gene, CDR3 length, CDR3 DNA, CDR3 protein. A D gene is named only where the DNA matches it firmly. The size entry is marked missing in some rows and otherwise reads once, few, many or a size class.

size: few
D: .
J: TRBJ2-3
V: TRBV2
length: 10
DNA: TGTGCGACGGGGGCAGATACGCAGTATTTT
CDR3: CATGADTQYF

size: .
D: .
J: TRBJ2-3
V: TRBV28
length: 11
DNA: TGTGCCAGCACGTCATACGATACGCAGTATTTT
CDR3: CASTSYDTQYF

size: many
D: .
J: TRBJ2-1
V: TRBV5-1
length: 15
DNA: TGTGCCAGCAGTTTACGCGGGCAGGGTTACAATGAGCAGTTCTTC
CDR3: CASSLRGQGYNEQFF

size: few
D: .
J: TRBJ2-4
V: TRBV7-8
length: 17
DNA: TGTGCCAGCAGCTTGCGCGGGTCTTCCTTAGCCAAAAACATTCAGTACTTC
CDR3: CASSLRGSSLAKNIQYF

size: .
D: TRBD1
J: TRBJ2-7
V: TRBV20-1
length: 13
DNA: TGCAGTGCTTCCCGGGACAGCATCTACGAGCAGTACTTC
CDR3: CSASRDSIYEQYF

size: .
D: TRBD1
J: TRBJ2-5
V: TRBV27
length: 15
DNA: TGTGCCAGCAGTTTACGTGGGACAGCCCAAGAGACCCAGTACTTC
CDR3: CASSLRGTAQETQYF

size: .
D: TRBD2
J: TRBJ2-5
V: TRBV5-1
length: 14
DNA: TGCGCCAGCAGGGGCGGGGGATACCAAGAGACCCAGTACTTC
CDR3: CASRGGGYQETQYF

size: .
D: .
J: TRBJ1-5
V: TRBV5-1
length: 13
DNA: TGCGCCAGCAGCTTTGCCGAAAATCAGCCCCAGCATTTT
CDR3: CASSFAENQPQHF

size: .
D: TRBD1
J: TRBJ1-1
V: TRBV6-2/TRBV6-3
length: 14
DNA: TGTGCCAGCAGTTACTCCGGAGGGGGCGCTGAAGCTTTCTTT
CDR3: CASSYSGGGAEAFF

size: .
D: .
J: TRBJ2-7
V: TRBV14
length: 18
DNA: TGTGCCAGCAGCCAAAAAACAAAGATAGCGGAAGTAAGGAACGAGCAGTACTTC
CDR3: CASSQKTKIAEVRNEQYF

size: .
D: .
J: TRBJ2-3
V: TRBV30
length: 12
DNA: TGTGCCTGGAGCGCCCGGGCAGATACGCAGTATTTT
CDR3: CAWSARADTQYF

size: .
D: TRBD1
J: TRBJ2-1
V: TRBV7-2
length: 11
DNA: TGTGCCAGCAGCTGGGACAGCCCGCAGTTCTTC
CDR3: CASSWDSPQFF